This T cell receptor (beta chain) stems from a study of blood T cell repertoires in COVID-19. Study background: Italy, Spain and the United States were the sources of the convalescent and acute COVID-19 samples. T cells, B-cell-depleted T cells, or PBMCs supplied cDNA or gDNA.

How the authors handled the data: The assay estimated nucleated cells by amplifying reference gene primers. Sequencing was performed with immunoSEQ multiplex PCR; in TCRdb, only in-frame clones are kept and a portion is missing. That table gives V, J and clone size, and the DNA gave D and trimming. The sample lists 60,000 to 80,000 clones; around 88% were seen once. With 2 bases clipped from V and 4 bases from J, the junction kept 16 bases outside the gene matches. There are 19 residues in the CDR3. Germline V gene data show CDR1 as LGHNA and CDR2 as YSLEER. The TCR comes from a woman between 65 and 79 years old with acute or convalescent COVID-19. This chain joins TRBV4-3 and TRBJ2-1; 8 bases align to TRBD2. Sequencing was carried out using peripheral blood. The CDR3 DNA is TGCGCCAGCAGCCAAACGACCACTACACGGGAGGGCCTTTACAATGAGCAGTTCTTC. The encoded protein is CASSQTTTTREGLYNEQFF.